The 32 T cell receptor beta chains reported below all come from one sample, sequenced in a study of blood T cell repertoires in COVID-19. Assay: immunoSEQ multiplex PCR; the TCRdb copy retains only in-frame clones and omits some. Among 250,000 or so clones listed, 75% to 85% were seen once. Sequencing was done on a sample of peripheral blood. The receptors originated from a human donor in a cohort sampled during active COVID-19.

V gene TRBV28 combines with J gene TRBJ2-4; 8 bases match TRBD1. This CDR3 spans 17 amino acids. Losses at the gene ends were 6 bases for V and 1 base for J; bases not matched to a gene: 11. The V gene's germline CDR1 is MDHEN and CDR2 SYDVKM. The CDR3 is CASRNLNRGSAKNIQYF. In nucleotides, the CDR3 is TGTGCCAGCAGGAACCTTAACAGGGGGAGTGCCAAAAACATTCAGTACTTC.

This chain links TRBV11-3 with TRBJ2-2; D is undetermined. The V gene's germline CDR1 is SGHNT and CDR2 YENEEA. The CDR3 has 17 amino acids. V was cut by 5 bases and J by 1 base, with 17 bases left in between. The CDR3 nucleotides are TGTGCCAGCAGCCCCCGTTATGGAGAACGGAACACCGGGGAGCTGTTTTTT. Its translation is CASSPRYGERNTGELFF. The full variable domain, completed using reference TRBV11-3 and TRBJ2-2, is EAGVVQSPRYKIIEKKQPVAFWCNPISGHNTLYWYLQNLGQGPELLIRYENEEAVDDSQLPKDRFSAERLKGVDSTLKIQPAELGDSAVYLCASSPRYGERNTGELFFGEGSRLTVL.

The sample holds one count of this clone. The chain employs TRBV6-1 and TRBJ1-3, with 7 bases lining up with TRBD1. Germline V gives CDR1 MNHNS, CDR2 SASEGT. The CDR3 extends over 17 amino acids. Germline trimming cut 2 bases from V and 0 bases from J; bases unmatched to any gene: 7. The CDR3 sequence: CASSERGQSSSGNTIYF. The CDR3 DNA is TGTGCCAGCAGTGAAAGGGGACAGTCAAGCTCTGGAAACACCATATATTTT.

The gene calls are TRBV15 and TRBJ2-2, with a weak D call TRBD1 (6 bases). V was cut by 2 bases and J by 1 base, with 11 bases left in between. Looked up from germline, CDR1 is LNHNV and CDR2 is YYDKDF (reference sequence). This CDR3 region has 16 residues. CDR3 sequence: CATSRRRTENTGELFF. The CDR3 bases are TGTGCCACCAGCAGACGTAGGACAGAGAACACCGGGGAGCTGTTTTTT. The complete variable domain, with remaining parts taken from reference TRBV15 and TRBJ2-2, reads DAMVIQNPRYQVTQFGKPVTLSCSQTLNHNVMYWYQQKSSQAPKLLFHYYDKDFNNEADTPDNFQSRRPNTSFCFLDIRSPGLGDTAMYLCATSRRRTENTGELFFGEGSRLTVL.

For the CDR3, the DNA is TGTGCCAGCAGCCAAGGGGGGGTGAGTAACTACAATGAGCAGTTCTTC. Protein sequence: CASSQGGVSNYNEQFF. The chain links TRBV3-1 (or the pseudogene TRBV3-2) to TRBJ2-1, with D perhaps TRBD2 (6 bases). The V and J ends lost 1 base and 3 bases respectively, with 13 bases between them. This CDR3 contains 16 residues. Looked up from germline, CDR1 is LGHDT and CDR2 is YNNKEL (reference sequence).

This chain's CDR3 is CASSYHRGASGNTIYF. The CDR3 DNA reads TGTGCCAGCAGTTATCACCGGGGGGCCTCTGGAAACACCATATATTTT. V usage is TRBV6-5 and J usage is TRBJ1-3, with D maybe TRBD1 (6 bases). The germline V gene has CDR1 MNHEY and CDR2 SVGAGI. The length of the CDR3 is 16 residues. The V and J ends lost 3 bases and 0 bases respectively, with 12 bases between them.

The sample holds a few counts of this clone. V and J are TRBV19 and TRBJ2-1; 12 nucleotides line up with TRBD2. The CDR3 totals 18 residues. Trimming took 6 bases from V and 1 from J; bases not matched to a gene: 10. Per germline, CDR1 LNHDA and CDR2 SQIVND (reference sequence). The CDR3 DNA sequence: TGTGCCAGTAGCCAGACTAGCGGGGGAGTGGGGTCCTACAATGAGCAGTTCTTC. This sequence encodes CASSQTSGGVGSYNEQFF.

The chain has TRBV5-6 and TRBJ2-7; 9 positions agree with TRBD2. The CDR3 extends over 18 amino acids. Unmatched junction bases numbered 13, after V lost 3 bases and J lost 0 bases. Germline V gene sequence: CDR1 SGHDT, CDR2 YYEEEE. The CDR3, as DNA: TGTGCCAGCAGCTCCGGGACTAGCAGATCCTTTGGCTCCTACGAGCAGTACTTC. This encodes CASSSGTSRSFGSYEQYF.

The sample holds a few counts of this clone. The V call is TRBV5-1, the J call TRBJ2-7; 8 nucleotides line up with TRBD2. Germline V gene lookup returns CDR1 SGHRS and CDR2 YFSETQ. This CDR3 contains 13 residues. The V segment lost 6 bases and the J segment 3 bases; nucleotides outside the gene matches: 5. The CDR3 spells CASNSGTSYEQYF. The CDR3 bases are TGCGCCAGCAACTCCGGGACTAGCTACGAGCAGTACTTC. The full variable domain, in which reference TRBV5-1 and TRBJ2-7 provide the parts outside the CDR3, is KAGVTQTPRYLIKTRGQQVTLSCSPISGHRSVSWYQQTPGQGLQFLFEYFSETQRNKGNFPGRFSGRQFSNSRSEMNVSTLELGDSALYLCASNSGTSYEQYFGPGTRLTVT.

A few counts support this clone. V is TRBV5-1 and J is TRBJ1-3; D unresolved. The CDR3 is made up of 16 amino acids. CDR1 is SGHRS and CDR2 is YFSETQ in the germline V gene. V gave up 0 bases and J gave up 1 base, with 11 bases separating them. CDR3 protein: CASSLAIGLSGNTIYF. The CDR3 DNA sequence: TGCGCCAGCAGCTTGGCCATCGGTCTATCTGGAAACACCATATATTTT. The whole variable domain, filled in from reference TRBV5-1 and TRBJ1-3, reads KAGVTQTPRYLIKTRGQQVTLSCSPISGHRSVSWYQQTPGQGLQFLFEYFSETQRNKGNFPGRFSGRQFSNSRSEMNVSTLELGDSALYLCASSLAIGLSGNTIYFGEGSWLTVV.

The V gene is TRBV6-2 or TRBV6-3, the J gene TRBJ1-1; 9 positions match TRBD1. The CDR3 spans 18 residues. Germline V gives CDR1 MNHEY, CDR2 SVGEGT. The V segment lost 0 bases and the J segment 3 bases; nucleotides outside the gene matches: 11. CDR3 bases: TGTGCCAGCAGTTACTCGAATTACAGGGGGCCCAGGGACACTGAAGCTTTCTTT. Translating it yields CASSYSNYRGPRDTEAFF.

The CDR3 region has the DNA TGTGCCTGGAAAGGCGGGCGGACTCCCCCCCCAGATACGCAGTATTTT. This translates into CAWKGGRTPPPDTQYF. The chain joins TRBV30 to TRBJ2-3, with D tentatively TRBD2 (5 bases). CDR3 size: 16 residues. V lost 4 bases to trimming and J lost 4 bases, with 21 bases between them. Germline V lookup: CDR1 GTSNPN, CDR2 SVGIG (reference sequence).

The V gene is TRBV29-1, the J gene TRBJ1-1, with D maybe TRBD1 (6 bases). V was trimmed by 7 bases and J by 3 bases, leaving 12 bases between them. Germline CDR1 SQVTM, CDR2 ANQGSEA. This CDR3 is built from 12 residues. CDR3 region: CSGHEGDTEAFF. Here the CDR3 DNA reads TGCAGCGGCCACGAGGGGGACACTGAAGCTTTCTTT.

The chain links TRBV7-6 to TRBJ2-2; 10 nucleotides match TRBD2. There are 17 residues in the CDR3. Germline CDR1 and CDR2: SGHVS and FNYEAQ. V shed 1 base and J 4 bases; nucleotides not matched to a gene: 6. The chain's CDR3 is CASSLEASGSGTGELFF. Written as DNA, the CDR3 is TGTGCCAGCAGCTTAGAGGCTAGCGGGAGTGGCACCGGGGAGCTGTTTTTT.

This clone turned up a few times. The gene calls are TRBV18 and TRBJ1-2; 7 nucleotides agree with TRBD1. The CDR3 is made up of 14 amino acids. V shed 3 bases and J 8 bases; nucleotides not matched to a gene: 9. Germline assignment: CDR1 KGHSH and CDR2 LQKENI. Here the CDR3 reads CASSPFDRARGYTF. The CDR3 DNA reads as TGTGCCAGCTCACCTTTTGACAGGGCTCGCGGCTACACCTTC.

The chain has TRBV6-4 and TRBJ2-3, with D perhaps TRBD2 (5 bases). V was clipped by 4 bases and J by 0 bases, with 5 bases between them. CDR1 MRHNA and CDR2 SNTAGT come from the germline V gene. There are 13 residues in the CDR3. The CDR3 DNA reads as TGTGCCAGCAGTGGCGGGAGCACAGATACGCAGTATTTT. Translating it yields CASSGGSTDTQYF.

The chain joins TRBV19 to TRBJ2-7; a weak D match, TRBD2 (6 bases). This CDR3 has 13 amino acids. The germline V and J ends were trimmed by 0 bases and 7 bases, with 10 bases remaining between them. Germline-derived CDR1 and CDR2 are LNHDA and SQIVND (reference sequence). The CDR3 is CASSIEFRGEQYF. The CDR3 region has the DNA TGTGCCAGTAGTATAGAATTTCGGGGGGAGCAGTACTTC.

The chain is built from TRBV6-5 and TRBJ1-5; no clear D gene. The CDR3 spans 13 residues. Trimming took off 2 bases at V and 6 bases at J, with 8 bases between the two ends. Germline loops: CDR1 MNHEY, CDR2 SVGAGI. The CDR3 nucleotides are TGTGCCAGCAGTTACAGGGAGGGTCAGCCCCAGCATTTT. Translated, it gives CASSYREGQPQHF.

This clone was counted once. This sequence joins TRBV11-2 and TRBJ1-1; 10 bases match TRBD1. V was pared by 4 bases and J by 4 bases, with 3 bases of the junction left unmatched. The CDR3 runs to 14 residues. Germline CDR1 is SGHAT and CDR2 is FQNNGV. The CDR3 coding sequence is TGTGCCAGCAGCTCCCGGACAGGGGGCACTGAAGCTTTCTTT. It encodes CASSSRTGGTEAFF.

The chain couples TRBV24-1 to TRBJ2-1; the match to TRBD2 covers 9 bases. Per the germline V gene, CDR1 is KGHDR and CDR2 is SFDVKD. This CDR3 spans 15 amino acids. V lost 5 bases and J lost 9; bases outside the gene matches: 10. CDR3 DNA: TGTGCCACCAGTGTGGTGGCGGGAGGGGACAGTGAGCAGTTCTTC. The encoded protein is CATSVVAGGDSEQFF.

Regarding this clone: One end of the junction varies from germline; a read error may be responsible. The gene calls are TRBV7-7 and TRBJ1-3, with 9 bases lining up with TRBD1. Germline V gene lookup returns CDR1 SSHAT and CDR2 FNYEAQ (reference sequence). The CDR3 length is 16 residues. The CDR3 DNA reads TGTGCTAGCAGCCGAGGGACAGGGTTCTCTGGAAACACCATATATTTT. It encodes CASSRGTGFSGNTIYF.

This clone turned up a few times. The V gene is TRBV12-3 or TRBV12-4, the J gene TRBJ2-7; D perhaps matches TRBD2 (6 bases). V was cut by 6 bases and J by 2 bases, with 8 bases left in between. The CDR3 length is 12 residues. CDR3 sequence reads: CASSGGTYEQYF. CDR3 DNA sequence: TGTGCCAGCAGCGGCGGGACCTACGAGCAGTACTTC.

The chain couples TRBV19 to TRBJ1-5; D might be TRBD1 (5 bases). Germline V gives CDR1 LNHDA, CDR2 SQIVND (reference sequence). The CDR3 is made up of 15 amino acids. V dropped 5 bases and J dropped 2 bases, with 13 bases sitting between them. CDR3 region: CASSQGRSGNQPQHF. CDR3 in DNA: TGTGCCAGTAGTCAGGGAAGGTCTGGCAATCAGCCCCAGCATTTT.

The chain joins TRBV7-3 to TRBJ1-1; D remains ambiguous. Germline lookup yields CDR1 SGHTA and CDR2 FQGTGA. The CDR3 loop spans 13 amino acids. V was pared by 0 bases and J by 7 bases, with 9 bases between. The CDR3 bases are TGTGCCAGCAGCTTAACCCGACTAGATGAAGCTTTCTTT. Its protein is CASSLTRLDEAFF.

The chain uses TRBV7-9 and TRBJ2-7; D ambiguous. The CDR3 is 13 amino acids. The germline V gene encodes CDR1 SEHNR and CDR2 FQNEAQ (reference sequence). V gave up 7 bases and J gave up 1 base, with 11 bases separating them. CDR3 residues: CASTLEVSYEQYF. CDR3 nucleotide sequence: TGTGCCAGCACCCTAGAGGTATCCTACGAGCAGTACTTC.

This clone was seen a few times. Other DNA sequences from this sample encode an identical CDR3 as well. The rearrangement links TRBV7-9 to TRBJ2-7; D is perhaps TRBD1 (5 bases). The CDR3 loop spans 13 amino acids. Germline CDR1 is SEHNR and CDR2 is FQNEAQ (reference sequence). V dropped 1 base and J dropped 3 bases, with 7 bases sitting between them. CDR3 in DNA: TGTGCCAGCAGCTTAGGACAGATCTACGAGCAGTACTTC. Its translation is CASSLGQIYEQYF.

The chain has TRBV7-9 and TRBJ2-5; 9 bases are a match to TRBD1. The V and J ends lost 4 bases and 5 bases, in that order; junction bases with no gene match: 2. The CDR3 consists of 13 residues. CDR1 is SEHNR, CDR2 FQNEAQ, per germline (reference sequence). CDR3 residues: CASSYRGRETQYF. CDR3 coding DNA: TGTGCCAGCAGCTACAGGGGGCGGGAGACCCAGTACTTC.

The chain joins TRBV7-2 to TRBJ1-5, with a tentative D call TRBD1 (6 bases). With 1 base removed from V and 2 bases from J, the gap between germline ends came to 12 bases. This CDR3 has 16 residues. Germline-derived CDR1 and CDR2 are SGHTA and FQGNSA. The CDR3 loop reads CASSLEGGVGNQPQHF. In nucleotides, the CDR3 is TGTGCCAGCAGCTTAGAAGGGGGAGTGGGCAATCAGCCCCAGCATTTT.

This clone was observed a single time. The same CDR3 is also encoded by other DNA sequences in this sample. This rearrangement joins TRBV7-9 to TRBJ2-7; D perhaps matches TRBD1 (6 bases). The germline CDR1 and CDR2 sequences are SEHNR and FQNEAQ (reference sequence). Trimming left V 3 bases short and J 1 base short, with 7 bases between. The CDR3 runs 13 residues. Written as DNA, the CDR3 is TGTGCCAGCAGCTTCGGACAGTCCTACGAGCAGTACTTC. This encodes CASSFGQSYEQYF. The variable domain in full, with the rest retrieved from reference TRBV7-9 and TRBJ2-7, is DTGVSQNPRHKITKRGQNVTFRCDPISEHNRLYWYRQTLGQGPEFLTYFQNEAQLEKSRLLSDRFSAERPKGSFSTLEIQRTEQGDSAMYLCASSFGQSYEQYFGPGTRLTVT.

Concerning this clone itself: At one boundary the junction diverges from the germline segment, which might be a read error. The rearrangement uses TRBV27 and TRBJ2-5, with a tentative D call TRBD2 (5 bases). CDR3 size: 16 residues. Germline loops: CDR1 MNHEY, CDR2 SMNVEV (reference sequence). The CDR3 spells CASSQSGYKGQGTQYF. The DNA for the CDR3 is TGTGCCAGCAGCCAAAGCGGATATAAGGGTCAAGGGACCCAGTACTTC.

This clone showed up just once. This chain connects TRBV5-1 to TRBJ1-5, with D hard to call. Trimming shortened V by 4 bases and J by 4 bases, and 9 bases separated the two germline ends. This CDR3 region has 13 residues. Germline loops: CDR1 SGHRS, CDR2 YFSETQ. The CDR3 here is CASSQEGNQPQHF. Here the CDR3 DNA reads TGCGCCAGCAGCCAAGAGGGAAATCAGCCCCAGCATTTT.

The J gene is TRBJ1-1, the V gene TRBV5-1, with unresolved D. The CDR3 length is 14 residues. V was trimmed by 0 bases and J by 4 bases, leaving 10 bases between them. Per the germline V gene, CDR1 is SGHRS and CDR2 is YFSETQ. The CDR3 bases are TGCGCCAGCAGCTTGGAGCCGGGAATCACTGAAGCTTTCTTT. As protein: CASSLEPGITEAFF.